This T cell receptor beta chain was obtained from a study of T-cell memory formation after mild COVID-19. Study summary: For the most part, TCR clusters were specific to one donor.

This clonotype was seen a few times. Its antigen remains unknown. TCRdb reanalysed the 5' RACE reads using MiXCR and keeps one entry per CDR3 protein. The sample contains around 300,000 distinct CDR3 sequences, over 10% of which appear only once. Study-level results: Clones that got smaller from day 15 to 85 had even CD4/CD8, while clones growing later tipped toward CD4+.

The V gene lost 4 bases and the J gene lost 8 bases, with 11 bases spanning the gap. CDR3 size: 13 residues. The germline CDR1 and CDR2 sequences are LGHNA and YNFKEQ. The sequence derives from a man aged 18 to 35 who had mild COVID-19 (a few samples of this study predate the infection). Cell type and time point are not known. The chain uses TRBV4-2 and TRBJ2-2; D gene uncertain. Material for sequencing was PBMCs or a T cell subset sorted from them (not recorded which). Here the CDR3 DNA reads TGTGCCAGCAGCCGCCTCGGGCCTGGGGAGCTGTTTTTT. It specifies CASSRLGPGELFF.